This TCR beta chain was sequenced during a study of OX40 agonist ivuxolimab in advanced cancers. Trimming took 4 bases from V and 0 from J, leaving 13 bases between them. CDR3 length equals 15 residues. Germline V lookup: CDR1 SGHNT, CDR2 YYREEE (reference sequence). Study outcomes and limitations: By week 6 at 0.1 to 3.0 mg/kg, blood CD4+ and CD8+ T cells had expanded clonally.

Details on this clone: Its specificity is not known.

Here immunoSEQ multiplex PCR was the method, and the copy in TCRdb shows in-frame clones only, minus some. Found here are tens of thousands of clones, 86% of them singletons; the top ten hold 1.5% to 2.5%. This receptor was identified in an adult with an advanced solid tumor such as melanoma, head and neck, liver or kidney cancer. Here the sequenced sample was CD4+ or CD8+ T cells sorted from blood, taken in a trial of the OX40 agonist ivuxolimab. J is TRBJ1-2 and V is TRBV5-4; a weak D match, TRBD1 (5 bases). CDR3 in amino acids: CASSRATDTNYGYTF. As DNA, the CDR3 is TGTGCCAGCAGCCGGGCGACAGATACTAACTATGGCTACACCTTC.